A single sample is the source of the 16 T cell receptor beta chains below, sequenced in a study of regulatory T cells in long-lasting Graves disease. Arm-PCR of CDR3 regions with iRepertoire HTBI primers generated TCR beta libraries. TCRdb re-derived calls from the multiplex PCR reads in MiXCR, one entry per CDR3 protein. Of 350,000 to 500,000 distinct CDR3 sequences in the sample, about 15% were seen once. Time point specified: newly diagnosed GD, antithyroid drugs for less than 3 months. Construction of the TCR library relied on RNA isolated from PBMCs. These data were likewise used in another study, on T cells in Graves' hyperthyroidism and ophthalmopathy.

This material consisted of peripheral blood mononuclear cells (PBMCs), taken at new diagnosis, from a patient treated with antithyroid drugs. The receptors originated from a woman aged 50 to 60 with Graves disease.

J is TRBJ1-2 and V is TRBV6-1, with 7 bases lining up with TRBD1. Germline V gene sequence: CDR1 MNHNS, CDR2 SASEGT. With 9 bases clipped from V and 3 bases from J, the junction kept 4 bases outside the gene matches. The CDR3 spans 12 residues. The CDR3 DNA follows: TGTGCCAGTCGAGGGGGCGACTATGGCTACACCTTC. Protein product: CASRGGDYGYTF.

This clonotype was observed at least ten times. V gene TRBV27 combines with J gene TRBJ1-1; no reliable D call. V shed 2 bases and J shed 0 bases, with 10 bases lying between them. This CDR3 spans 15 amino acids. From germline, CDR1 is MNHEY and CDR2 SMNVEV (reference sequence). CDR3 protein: CASSLQKGMNTEAFF. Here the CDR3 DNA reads TGTGCCAGCAGTTTACAGAAGGGAATGAACACTGAAGCTTTCTTT.

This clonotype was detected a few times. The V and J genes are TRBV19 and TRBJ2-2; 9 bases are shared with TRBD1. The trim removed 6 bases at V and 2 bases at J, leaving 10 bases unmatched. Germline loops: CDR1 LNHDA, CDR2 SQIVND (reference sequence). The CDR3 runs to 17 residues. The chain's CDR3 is CASRAWTGEGNTGELFF. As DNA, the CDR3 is TGTGCCAGTAGAGCATGGACAGGGGAGGGTAACACCGGGGAGCTGTTTTTT.

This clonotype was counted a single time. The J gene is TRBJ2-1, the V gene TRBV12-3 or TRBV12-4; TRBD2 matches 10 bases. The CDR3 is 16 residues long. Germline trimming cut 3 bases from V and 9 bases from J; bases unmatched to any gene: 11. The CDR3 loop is CASSFGGLAGVGEQFF. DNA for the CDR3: TGTGCCAGCAGTTTTGGGGGGCTAGCGGGAGTCGGTGAGCAGTTCTTC.

The CDR3 DNA reads TGTGCCAGCAGTTACCCTCCGGGACAGGGAGCGGGAGTCAGTGAGCAGTTCTTC. As protein: CASSYPPGQGAGVSEQFF. V and J are TRBV6-5 and TRBJ2-1, with TRBD1 as a possible D gene (9 bases). This CDR3 comprises 18 residues. Trimming shortened V by 2 bases and J by 9 bases, and 26 bases separated the two germline ends. Per germline, CDR1 MNHEY and CDR2 SVGAGI.

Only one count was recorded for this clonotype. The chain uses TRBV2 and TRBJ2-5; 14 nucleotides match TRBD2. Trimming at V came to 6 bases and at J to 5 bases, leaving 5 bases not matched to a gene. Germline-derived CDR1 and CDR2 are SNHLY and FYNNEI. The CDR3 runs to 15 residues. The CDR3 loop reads CASRMGLAGVETQYF. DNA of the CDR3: TGTGCCAGCAGGATGGGACTAGCGGGAGTGGAGACCCAGTACTTC.

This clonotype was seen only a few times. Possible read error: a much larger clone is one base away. CDR3 bases: TGTGCCAGCGGTTTAACCGGCCAGGGAGCCTCTGGCTACACCTTC. Translated, it gives CASGLTGQGASGYTF. The chain couples TRBV12-3 or TRBV12-4 to TRBJ1-2, with D perhaps TRBD1 (5 bases). The CDR3 is 15 residues long.

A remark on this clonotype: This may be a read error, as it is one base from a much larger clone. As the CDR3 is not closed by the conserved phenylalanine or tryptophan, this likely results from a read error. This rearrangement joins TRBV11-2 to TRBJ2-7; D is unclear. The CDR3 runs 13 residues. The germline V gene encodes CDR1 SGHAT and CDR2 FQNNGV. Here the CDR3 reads CASSLGVSDEQYC. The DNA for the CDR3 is TGTGCCAGCAGCTTAGGGGTCTCCGACGAGCAGTACTGC.

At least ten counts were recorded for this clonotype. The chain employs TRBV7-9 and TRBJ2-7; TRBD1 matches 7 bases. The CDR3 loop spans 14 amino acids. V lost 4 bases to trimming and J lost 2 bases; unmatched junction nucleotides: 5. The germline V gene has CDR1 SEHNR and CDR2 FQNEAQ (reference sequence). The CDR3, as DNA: TGTGCCAGCAGCTCCGGGACAGTCACCTACGAGCAGTACTTC. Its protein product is CASSSGTVTYEQYF. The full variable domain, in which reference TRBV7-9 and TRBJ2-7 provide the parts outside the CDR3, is DTGVSQNPRHKITKRGQNVTFRCDPISEHNRLYWYRQTLGQGPEFLTYFQNEAQLEKSRLLSDRFSAERPKGSFSTLEIQRTEQGDSAMYLCASSSGTVTYEQYFGPGTRLTVT.

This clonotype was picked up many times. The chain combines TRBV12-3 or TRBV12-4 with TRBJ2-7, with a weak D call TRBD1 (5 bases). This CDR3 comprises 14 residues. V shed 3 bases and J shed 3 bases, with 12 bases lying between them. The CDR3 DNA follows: TGTGCCAGCAGTTTTGCAGGGCCCAACTACGAGCAGTACTTC. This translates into CASSFAGPNYEQYF.

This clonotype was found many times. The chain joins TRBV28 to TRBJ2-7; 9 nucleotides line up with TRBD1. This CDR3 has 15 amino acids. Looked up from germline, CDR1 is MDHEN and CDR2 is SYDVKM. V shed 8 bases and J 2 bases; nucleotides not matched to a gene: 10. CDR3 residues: CASCSGTGCTYEQYF. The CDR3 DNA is TGTGCCAGCTGTTCCGGGACAGGGTGTACCTACGAGCAGTACTTC.

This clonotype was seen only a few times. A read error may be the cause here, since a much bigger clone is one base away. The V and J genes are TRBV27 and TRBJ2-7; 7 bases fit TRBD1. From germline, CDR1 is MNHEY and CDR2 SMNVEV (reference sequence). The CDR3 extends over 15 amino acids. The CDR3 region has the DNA TGTGCCAGCAGCTGGGACAGTCTATCAACCTACGAGCAGCACTTC. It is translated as CASSWDSLSTYEQHF.

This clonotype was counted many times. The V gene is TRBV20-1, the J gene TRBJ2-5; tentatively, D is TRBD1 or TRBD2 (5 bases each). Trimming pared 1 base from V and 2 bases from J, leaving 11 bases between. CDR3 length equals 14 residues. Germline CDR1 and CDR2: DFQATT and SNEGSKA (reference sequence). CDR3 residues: CSARGGLRQETQYF. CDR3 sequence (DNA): TGCAGTGCTAGAGGGGGGTTGAGGCAAGAGACCCAGTACTTC.

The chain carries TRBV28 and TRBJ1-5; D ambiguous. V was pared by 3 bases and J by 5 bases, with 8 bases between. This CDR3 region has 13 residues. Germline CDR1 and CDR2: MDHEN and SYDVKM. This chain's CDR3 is CASSLSLYQPQHF. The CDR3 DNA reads TGTGCCAGCAGTTTGTCTTTATATCAGCCCCAGCATTTT.

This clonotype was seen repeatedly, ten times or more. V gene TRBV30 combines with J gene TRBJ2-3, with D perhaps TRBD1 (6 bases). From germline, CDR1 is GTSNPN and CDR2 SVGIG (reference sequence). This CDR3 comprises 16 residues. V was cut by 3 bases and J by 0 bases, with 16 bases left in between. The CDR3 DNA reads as TGTGCCTGGAGGGAACTCGGGACATCGAGCACAGATACGCAGTATTTT. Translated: CAWRELGTSSTDTQYF.

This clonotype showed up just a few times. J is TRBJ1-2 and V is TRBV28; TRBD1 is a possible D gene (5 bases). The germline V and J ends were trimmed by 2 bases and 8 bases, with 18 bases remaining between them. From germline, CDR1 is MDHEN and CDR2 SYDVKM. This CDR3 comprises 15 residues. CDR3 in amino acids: CASSLSLGPEGGYTF. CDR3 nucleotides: TGTGCCAGCAGTTTAAGTTTGGGCCCGGAGGGGGGCTACACCTTC.